This T cell receptor (beta chain) stems from a study of shared clonotypes between healthy human individuals. Produced via immunoSEQ multiplex PCR; TCRdb's table is partial and in-frame only. Among about 1.5 million clones listed, approximately 98% were seen once. Sequenced input: naive CD4+ T cells sorted from blood. The subset was: CD45RA+ positively selected. The source of this sequence is a man between 25 and 39 years old in good health.

This chain's CDR3 is CASSSRRGGETQYF. The CDR3, as DNA: TGTGCCAGCAGCTCCCGCAGGGGAGGGGAGACCCAGTACTTC. The J gene is TRBJ2-5, the V gene TRBV28; the D gene is possibly TRBD2 (7 bases). This CDR3 has 14 amino acids. CDR1 is MDHEN and CDR2 is SYDVKM in the germline V gene. V lost 6 bases and J 5 bases, leaving 16 bases between the germline ends.